This TCR beta chain was captured in a study of OX40 agonist ivuxolimab in advanced cancers. Broadly, across the study: Ivuxolimab was a fully human IgG2 agonistic monoclonal antibody targeting the costimulatory receptor OX40 (CD134). Intravenous ivuxolimab was administered to patients every 2 weeks at six dose levels: 0.01, 0.1, 0.3, 1.5, 3 and 10 mg/kg. Of the approximately 50 dose-escalation patients, hepatocellular carcinoma was present in about 19, melanoma in roughly 15, renal cell carcinoma in 9 and head and neck cancer in 9. In the dose-escalation cohort, approximately 82% of patients were male, and the mean age was roughly 60 years, with a range of about 23 to 90. Patients were allowed to have had prior anti-PD-1, anti-PD-L1 or anti-CTLA-4 therapy, and more than 35% of the dose-escalation patients had been treated with checkpoint inhibitors. Partial responses occurred in three dose-escalation patients, of whom one had hepatocellular carcinoma and two had cutaneous melanoma. The point of sequencing TCRbeta in the periphery was to test whether ivuxolimab changed TCR sequence diversity and drove clonal T-cell expansion. The paper covers the monotherapy dose-escalation part of the phase I ivuxolimab trial, which included N ≈ 52 patients.

On this clone: Its antigen remains unidentified. Base-call qualities are not available, and no considerably larger clone is one nucleotide away.

For sequencing of the TCRbeta CDR3 region, genomic DNA was extracted from the sorted cells. TCRbeta CDR3 regions were sequenced using the immunoSEQ Assay. Drawn from immuneACCESS, this table holds only the in-frame rearrangements with V and J called that TCRdb kept. Clones are partly lost; checked studies trace under half to an unresolved V gene and leave the rest unexplained. This sample holds approximately 76,000 clones; 94% were observed only once. Approximately 9.9% of the sample is held by the ten biggest clonotypes. The trial excluded patients who had a history of autoimmune disease or who were on systemic immunosuppression. Peripheral blood for TCR sequencing was collected from all dose cohorts at baseline, on cycle 4 day 1, and on cycle 7 day 1. Samples came from an open-label, multicenter, first-in-human phase I dose-escalation trial of ivuxolimab. Adults with locally advanced or metastatic head and neck squamous cell, hepatocellular, melanoma or renal cell carcinoma were enrolled in the trial. CD4+ and CD8+ T cells were sorted separately from peripheral blood before TCR sequencing.

The cysteine opens and the phenylalanine closes a CDR3 of 13 amino acids. The read is trimmed to its CDR3 DNA, 39 bases read in frame from base 1. The germline V gene yields SGHVS for CDR1 and FNYEAQ for CDR2. Unmatched junction bases come to 7, with V trimmed by 8 bases and J by 6 bases. Overall study outcomes, separate from this receptor: Low levels of normalized T-cell clonal expansion were also seen in some patients who did not respond. The antigen specificity of the peripheral T cells that underwent clonal expansion was not determined. Partial responders in the 0.1-3.0 mg/kg groups had among the lowest normalized peripheral clonal expansion, especially among CD8+ T cells. At doses of 0.1 to 3.0 mg/kg, clonal expansion of both CD4+ and CD8+ T cells in blood was seen between baseline and week 6. After ivuxolimab, CD8+ T cells had more expanded clones than CD4+ T cells on average.

The V and J genes are TRBV7-6 and TRBJ2-1, with 7 central nucleotides matching TRBD2. This sequence originates from an adult with an advanced solid tumor such as melanoma, head and neck, liver or kidney cancer. Specimen: CD4+ or CD8+ T cells sorted from blood, collected in a trial of the OX40 agonist ivuxolimab. The CDR3 loop reads CASGGGRANEQFF. At the DNA level, the sequence is TGTGCCAGCGGCGGTGGGAGGGCCAATGAGCAGTTCTTC. With the portions outside the CDR3 filled from the reference TRBV7-6 and TRBJ2-1 genes, the complete variable region becomes GAGVSQSPRYKVTKRGQDVALRCDPISGHVSLYWYRQALGQGPEFLTYFNYEAQQDKSGLPNDRFSAERPEGSISTLTIQRTEQRDSAMYRCASGGGRANEQFFGPGTRLTVL.